Listed below are T cell receptor beta chains from one sample, sequenced in a study of OX40 agonist ivuxolimab in advanced cancers. Libraries were prepared by immunoSEQ multiplex PCR; TCRdb keeps only in-frame clonotypes and omits some of them. The sample carries tens of thousands of clones, approximately 81% recorded once. The sample in question was CD4+ or CD8+ T cells sorted from blood, obtained in a trial of the OX40 agonist ivuxolimab. The receptors derive from an adult with an advanced solid tumor such as melanoma, head and neck, liver or kidney cancer. CDR3s include the opening cysteine and the closing phenylalanine or tryptophan. The order of the fields is V gene, D gene, CDR3 protein. A D gene is named only where the DNA matches it firmly.

v_call: TRBV7-9
d_call: TRBD2
cdr3_aa: CASSLARTSGDTGELFF

v_call: TRBV29-1
d_call: -
cdr3_aa: CSASTGTQETQYF

v_call: TRBV20-1
d_call: TRBD2
cdr3_aa: CSAHLRGVRFF

v_call: TRBV5-4
d_call: TRBD1
cdr3_aa: CASSVQGIGTEAFF

v_call: TRBV5-1
d_call: TRBD1
cdr3_aa: CASSLGQGNSPLHF

v_call: TRBV6-5
d_call: -
cdr3_aa: CASSTSRRRNTEAFF

v_call: TRBV7-8
d_call: -
cdr3_aa: CASSLNGRAGYGYTF

v_call: TRBV6-1
d_call: TRBD1
cdr3_aa: CASRDGTEDGYTF

v_call: TRBV5-1
d_call: -
cdr3_aa: CASSSGAIQGAETQYF

v_call: TRBV4-1
d_call: -
cdr3_aa: CASSQGWAAGDQPQHF

v_call: TRBV5-1
d_call: -
cdr3_aa: CASRRGGEPNTEAFF

v_call: TRBV2
d_call: -
cdr3_aa: CASSEQVAGNTIYF

v_call: TRBV4-3
d_call: -
cdr3_aa: CASSQEKLQGGLTKNIQYF

v_call: TRBV5-1
d_call: TRBD1
cdr3_aa: CASSLLQGAVTGELFF

v_call: TRBV9
d_call: -
cdr3_aa: CASSVAEETQYF

v_call: TRBV5-1
d_call: TRBD1
cdr3_aa: CASSLEGQGETQYF

v_call: TRBV5-8
d_call: TRBD2
cdr3_aa: CASRGEGPYNEQFF

v_call: TRBV2
d_call: TRBD2
cdr3_aa: CASRAGTSVYEQFF

v_call: TRBV19
d_call: TRBD1
cdr3_aa: CASSVQLGQGYEQYF

v_call: TRBV30
d_call: -
cdr3_aa: CAWSVSQGSGYTF

v_call: TRBV10-3
d_call: TRBD1
cdr3_aa: CAISGDRDTGELFF

v_call: TRBV27
d_call: -
cdr3_aa: CASSLRGFSKAGANVLTF

v_call: TRBV5-6
d_call: -
cdr3_aa: CASSLGGSGYTF

v_call: TRBV2
d_call: -
cdr3_aa: CASSFWGRDTEAFF